This TCR beta chain derives from a study of T cell clonotyping in hematopoietic cell transplantation. Findings of the study overall: Graft donor and pretransplant recipient Inverse Simpson Index values predicted broader posttransplant TCR diversity. CD4 and CD8 repertoire contributions could not be separated without sorting. After transplant, recipient diversity fell while pathologically expanded clonotypes grew through day 180. At the given depth, recipient repertoires were over 95% de novo clonotypes.

As to this clone: Antigen specificity is unknown.

Profiled with immunoSEQ multiplex PCR; TCRdb holds only in-frame clones, not every one. This sample has 65,000 to 75,000 clones, with roughly 93% found just once. This receptor was obtained from a man over 45 in good health. Some clones in this sample may be carry-over from other donors' samples. Material for sequencing was peripheral blood mononuclear cells.

Written as DNA, the CDR3 is TGTGCCAGCAGTTCACAGGGCGGGCGAACTGAAGCTTTCTTT. The encoded protein is CASSSQGGRTEAFF. The gene calls are TRBV6-5 and TRBJ1-1; D might be TRBD1 (6 bases). CDR1 and CDR2 (germline): MNHEY, SVGAGI. V was trimmed by 4 bases and J by 5 bases, leaving 14 bases between them. The CDR3 runs 14 residues.